This T cell receptor beta chain was found in a study of human T cells and chemical hapten exposure. CDR3 size: 16 residues. Trimming cost V 3 bases and J 5 bases; bases outside gene matches: 14. Germline values: CDR1 SQVTM, CDR2 ANQGSEA. In the source study's methods: A typical sample had approximately 93,000 TCRs, with roughly 23,224 to 690,600 overall. TCRdb re-analysed the RACE reads in MiXCR, keeping a single row per CDR3 protein. TCRdb's processing, not the study's, gives the V and J calls here. The data hold over 55,000 distinct CDR3 sequences, with 11% observed a single time. Time point specified: patch test 3, about 24 weeks after DPC sensitization. Treatment described: therapeutic diphenylcyclopropenone sensitization with weekly scalp DPC. This clonotype was seen many times.

Sequencing was performed on whole blood, taken in connection with sensitization to the hapten diphenylcyclopropenone (DPC). The chain is built from TRBV29-1 and TRBJ2-5; 8 bases match TRBD2. The sequence was collected from a woman in her 50s with alopecia areata. Some clones in this sample may be carry-over from other donors' samples. The CDR3 loop reads CSVETVAGYSDETQYF. Written as DNA, the CDR3 is TGCAGCGTTGAGACCGTAGCGGGGTACTCTGACGAGACCCAGTACTTC.